This TCR beta chain is drawn from a study of blood T cell repertoires in COVID-19. Looking at the study overall: Donors in the United States, Italy and Spain gave samples during acute or convalescent COVID-19. Nucleic acid was either cDNA or gDNA, and it came from T cells, B-cell-depleted T cells, or PBMCs.

Measured with immunoSEQ multiplex PCR; TCRdb has only the in-frame clones, and not every one. The sample includes about 100,000 clones, about 90% seen only once; the top ten take approximately 15%. V trimming: 11 bases; J trimming: 1 base; junction bases outside the gene matches: 7. This CDR3 comprises 15 residues. The germline V gene has CDR1 SNHLY and CDR2 FYNNEI. The rearrangement joins TRBV2 to TRBJ1-4; 10 nucleotides align to TRBD1. This TCR was sampled from a man aged 50 to 60 with acute or convalescent COVID-19. Sequencing was performed on peripheral blood. CDR3 bases: TGTGCCGGAAAGACAGGGGGCATAACTAATGAAAAACTGTTTTTT. This sequence encodes CAGKTGGITNEKLFF.